This T cell receptor beta chain emerged from a study of CD8 T cells in ankylosing spondylitis. Study-wide results and limits: For ankylosing spondylitis blood, a TCR beta motif of about 8 highly homologous variants appeared characteristic.

V gave up 5 bases and J gave up 4 bases, with 11 bases separating them. The CDR3 loop spans 14 amino acids. There are a few counts of this clonotype. Its antigen is currently unknown. Researchers built TCR beta libraries using quantitative 5'-RACE with molecular barcodes. A single record per CDR3 protein comes from TCRdb applying MiXCR to the 5' RACE reads. The sample includes under 450,000 distinct CDR3 sequences, roughly 20% seen only once; the top ten take about an eighth. The V gene is TRBV12-3 or TRBV12-4, the J gene TRBJ1-4; possible D gene TRBD1, 6 bases. The clonotype originates from a male donor with ankylosing spondylitis or in good health (not recorded which). The sample taken for sequencing was blood, either unsorted or a sorted T cell fraction (not recorded which). Here the CDR3 reads CASSHRDINEKLFF. The CDR3 DNA reads as TGTGCCAGCAGTCACCGGGACATTAATGAAAAACTGTTTTTT.